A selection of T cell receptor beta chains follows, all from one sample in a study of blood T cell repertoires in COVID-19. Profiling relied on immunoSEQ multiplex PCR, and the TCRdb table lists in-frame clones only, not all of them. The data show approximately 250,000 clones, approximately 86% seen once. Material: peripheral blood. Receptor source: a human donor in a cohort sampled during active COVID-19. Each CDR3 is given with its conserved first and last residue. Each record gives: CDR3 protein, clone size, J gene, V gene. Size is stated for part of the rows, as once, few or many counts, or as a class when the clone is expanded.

cdr3_aa: CASSIGAGGQSDEQFF; clone_size: -; j_call: TRBJ2-1; v_call: TRBV19
cdr3_aa: CASSVTGGIYEQYF; clone_size: -; j_call: TRBJ2-7; v_call: TRBV28
cdr3_aa: CAISEEANYGYTF; clone_size: -; j_call: TRBJ1-2; v_call: TRBV10-3
cdr3_aa: CASSLGSGGAKNIQYF; clone_size: -; j_call: TRBJ2-4; v_call: TRBV28
cdr3_aa: CATSSTGLNSPLHF; clone_size: -; j_call: TRBJ1-6; v_call: TRBV6-5
cdr3_aa: CASSRGLAGANEQFF; clone_size: -; j_call: TRBJ2-1; v_call: TRBV5-4
cdr3_aa: CATSRDRGGETQYF; clone_size: -; j_call: TRBJ2-5; v_call: TRBV15
cdr3_aa: CASSTLRETQYF; clone_size: -; j_call: TRBJ2-5; v_call: TRBV28
cdr3_aa: CASSTPGQGTDTQYF; clone_size: -; j_call: TRBJ2-3; v_call: TRBV6-5
cdr3_aa: CSVGNTEAFF; clone_size: -; j_call: TRBJ1-1; v_call: TRBV29-1
cdr3_aa: CATSRDRVGELFF; clone_size: -; j_call: TRBJ2-2; v_call: TRBV15
cdr3_aa: CASSIFGGLNTGELFF; clone_size: -; j_call: TRBJ2-2; v_call: TRBV19
cdr3_aa: CASSWRGEGEQFF; clone_size: -; j_call: TRBJ2-1; v_call: TRBV5-5
cdr3_aa: CASSHGQAPSSLCF; clone_size: -; j_call: TRBJ2-7; v_call: TRBV19
cdr3_aa: CASTSGPGQPQHF; clone_size: -; j_call: TRBJ1-5; v_call: TRBV6-5
cdr3_aa: CASSPRAGDFQETQYF; clone_size: -; j_call: TRBJ2-5; v_call: TRBV18
cdr3_aa: CAISQDRGWETQYF; clone_size: once; j_call: TRBJ2-5; v_call: TRBV10-3
cdr3_aa: CASRAADREAGGYTF; clone_size: -; j_call: TRBJ1-2; v_call: TRBV5-5
cdr3_aa: CASPAGTDTQYF; clone_size: -; j_call: TRBJ2-3; v_call: TRBV5-4